Presented here are 23 T cell receptor beta chains from one specimen sequenced in a study of T cell changes during pregnancy in multiple sclerosis. Assay: immunoSEQ multiplex PCR; the TCRdb copy retains only in-frame clones and omits some. The sample consists of tens of thousands of clones, about nine tenths of them appearing once. This sample comprised CD8+ T cells from peripheral blood mononuclear cells, obtained in the first trimester of pregnancy. The receptors come from a female donor in good health, enrolled as a control in a pregnancy study.

The rearrangement joins TRBV4-2 to TRBJ2-3; a possible D gene is TRBD1 (5 bases). The germline V gene has CDR1 LGHNA and CDR2 YNFKEQ. Deletions cut 0 bases from V and 5 bases from J, with 6 bases between. This CDR3 contains 13 residues. The DNA of the CDR3 is TGTGCCAGCAGCCAAGATCAGGGAGATACGCAGTATTTT. This encodes CASSQDQGDTQYF.

The chain is built from TRBV7-9 and TRBJ1-2; 7 nucleotides agree with TRBD1. The trim removed 6 bases at V and 4 bases at J, leaving 8 bases unmatched. Germline V CDR1 and CDR2: SEHNR, FQNEAQ (reference sequence). The CDR3 spans 14 residues. CDR3: CASSHKDRPYGYTF. The CDR3 DNA sequence: TGTGCCAGCAGTCACAAGGACAGGCCCTATGGCTACACCTTC.

This clone was counted only a few times. This chain uses TRBV29-1 with TRBJ1-1; D unclear. Germline V CDR1 and CDR2: SQVTM, ANQGSEA. With 3 bases removed from V and 6 bases from J, the gap between germline ends came to 8 bases. This CDR3 is built from 11 residues. The CDR3, as DNA: TGCAGCGTTGAGGCCATTGCTGAAGCTTTCTTT. Translated, it gives CSVEAIAEAFF. The complete variable domain, with remaining parts taken from reference TRBV29-1 and TRBJ1-1, reads SAVISQKPSRDICQRGTSLTIQCQVDSQVTMMFWYRQQPGQSLTLIATANQGSEATYESGFVIDKFPISRPNLTFSTLTVSNMSPEDSSIYLCSVEAIAEAFFGQGTRLTVV.

This chain connects TRBV5-1 to TRBJ1-1; D is possibly TRBD1 (6 bases). The CDR3 is 15 amino acids. CDR1 SGHRS and CDR2 YFSETQ come from the germline V gene. V was trimmed by 3 bases and J by 0 bases, leaving 12 bases between them. CDR3 coding DNA: TGCGCCAGCAGCTCTATGACAGGTATGAACACTGAAGCTTTCTTT. The encoded protein is CASSSMTGMNTEAFF.

The V call is TRBV11-1, the J call TRBJ2-7, with D perhaps matching TRBD2 (5 bases). Trimming left V 5 bases short and J 2 bases short, with 7 bases between. The CDR3 runs to 12 residues. Germline V gene sequence: CDR1 SGHAT, CDR2 FQDESV (reference sequence). CDR3 sequence (DNA): TGTGCCAGCAGCCCCGGGACCTACGAGCAGTACTTC. It translates to CASSPGTYEQYF.

This clone was seen once. The chain uses TRBV7-8 and TRBJ1-4; TRBD1 aligns across 7 bases. CDR1 is SGHVS and CDR2 is FQNEAQ in the germline V gene. This CDR3 is built from 16 residues. Trimming removed 4 bases from V and 5 bases from J; junction bases left unmatched: 10. For the CDR3, the DNA is TGTGCCAGCAGCTCGGACAGGAGAGGGGTGAATGAAAAACTGTTTTTT. Translated, it gives CASSSDRRGVNEKLFF. Full variable domain (missing parts from reference TRBV7-8 and TRBJ1-4): GAGVSQSPRYKVAKRGQDVALRCDPISGHVSLFWYQQALGQGPEFLTYFQNEAQLDKSGLPSDRFFAERPEGSVSTLKIQRTQQEDSAVYLCASSSDRRGVNEKLFFGSGTQLSVL.

The gene calls are TRBV6-4 and TRBJ2-2; the D gene is possibly TRBD1 (5 bases). The CDR3 runs 14 residues. Germline V CDR1 and CDR2: MRHNA, SNTAGT. V was clipped by 7 bases and J by 4 bases, with 13 bases between them. CDR3 protein: CASKGFASTGELFF. For the CDR3, the DNA is TGTGCCAGCAAGGGGTTTGCTAGCACCGGGGAGCTGTTTTTT.

The J gene is TRBJ2-2, the V gene TRBV2, with a tentative D call TRBD2 (6 bases). CDR1 and CDR2 from the germline V gene are SNHLY and FYNNEI. The V gene lost 7 bases and the J gene lost 0 bases, with 12 bases spanning the gap. This CDR3 region has 15 residues. The CDR3 DNA is TGTGCCAGCATGGCGGGGCGTCCGAACACCGGGGAGCTGTTTTTT. Its protein is CASMAGRPNTGELFF. Together with reference TRBV2 and TRBJ2-2, the CDR3 gives the full variable domain: EPEVTQTPSHQVTQMGQEVILRCVPISNHLYFYWYRQILGQKVEFLVSFYNNEISEKSEIFDDQFSVERPDGSNFTLKIRSTKLEDSAMYFCASMAGRPNTGELFFGEGSRLTVL.

The chain is built from TRBV6-4 and TRBJ2-3; 11 bases match TRBD2. The trim removed 8 bases at V and 5 bases at J, leaving 15 bases unmatched. Germline assignment: CDR1 MRHNA and CDR2 SNTAGT. CDR3 size: 17 residues. CDR3 DNA sequence: TGTGCCAGCTACTTAGCGGGGGGGCCGGTATCACAAGATACGCAGTATTTT. Translated, it gives CASYLAGGPVSQDTQYF.

This chain uses TRBV9 with TRBJ1-3, with D perhaps matching TRBD1 (6 bases). The CDR3 is 15 residues long. CDR1 and CDR2 (germline): SGDLS, YYNGEE. The V end lost 2 bases, the J end lost 0 bases, and 9 bases lay between the germline ends. CDR3 loop: CASSVTGSSGNTIYF. CDR3 DNA sequence: TGTGCCAGCAGCGTTACAGGGAGCTCTGGAAACACCATATATTTT.

The CDR3 region is CASSLSGTGWTGDTQYF. The DNA for the CDR3 is TGTGCCAGCAGTTTATCCGGGACAGGGTGGACGGGAGATACGCAGTATTTT. V is TRBV28 and J is TRBJ2-3; TRBD1 matches at 9 bases. The CDR3 totals 17 residues. J was trimmed by 5 bases and V by 1 base; bases with no gene match: 10. The germline gives CDR1 MDHEN, CDR2 SYDVKM.

V usage is TRBV5-6 and J usage is TRBJ2-7; D unresolved. V gave up 3 bases and J gave up 2 bases, with 6 bases separating them. The CDR3 has 12 amino acids. CDR1 and CDR2 (germline): SGHDT, YYEEEE. CDR3 bases: TGTGCCAGCAGCTCTAACCCCTACGAGCAGTACTTC. Protein: CASSSNPYEQYF.

The chain joins TRBV9 to TRBJ1-3, with 8 nucleotides matching TRBD1. Germline CDR1 SGDLS, CDR2 YYNGEE. The V gene end was trimmed by 3 bases and the J gene end by 2 bases; junction bases not matched to a gene: 10. CDR3 size: 17 residues. This chain's CDR3 is CASSAHETDRAGNTIYF. For the CDR3, the DNA is TGTGCCAGCAGCGCCCATGAGACGGACAGGGCTGGAAACACCATATATTTT.

Worth noting for this clone: Possible read error: a much larger clone is one base away. The V call is TRBV11-2, the J call TRBJ1-1; TRBD1 aligns across 7 bases. Germline lookup yields CDR1 SGHAT and CDR2 FQNNGV. This CDR3 comprises 13 residues. Germline trimming cut 5 bases from V and 3 bases from J; bases unmatched to any gene: 3. The CDR3 DNA sequence: TGTGCCAGCAGCCCGACAGGGCACACTGAAGCTTTCTTT. Translating gives CASSPTGHTEAFF.

This chain connects TRBV15 to TRBJ2-5, with D possibly matching TRBD1 (6 bases). The J call may be wrong; the DNA end is better matched by TRBJ2-7. Germline lookup yields CDR1 LNHNV and CDR2 YYDKDF (reference sequence). The CDR3 length is 14 residues. The CDR3 DNA follows: TGTGCCACCAGCACGGCAGGGGTTAGCTACGAGCAGTACTTC. It yields the protein CATSTAGVSYEQYF.

V and J are TRBV14 and TRBJ1-4; D might be TRBD1 (6 bases). The CDR3 runs to 15 residues. The V end lost 0 bases, the J end lost 8 bases, and 13 bases lay between the germline ends. Germline V CDR1 and CDR2: SGHDN, FVKESK. This CDR3 reads CASSQEAGASEKLFF. CDR3 in DNA: TGTGCCAGCAGCCAAGAAGCGGGGGCAAGCGAAAAACTGTTTTTT.

The chain combines TRBV19 with TRBJ1-3, with 7 bases fitting TRBD1. Germline CDR1 is LNHDA and CDR2 is SQIVND (reference sequence). V shed 5 bases, J shed 6 bases, and the junction held 10 bases outside the gene matches. The CDR3 is 15 amino acids. The DNA of the CDR3 is TGTGCCAGTAGTTCCGTTGAGGGGGCGACAAACACCATATATTTT. Translating it yields CASSSVEGATNTIYF.

V usage is TRBV27 and J usage is TRBJ2-2; possible D gene TRBD2, 6 bases. Germline V CDR1 and CDR2: MNHEY, SMNVEV (reference sequence). V was shortened by 3 bases and J by 5 bases, with 7 bases between the two germline ends. This CDR3 has 13 amino acids. The CDR3 region is CASSFGGTGELFF. In DNA form, the CDR3 reads TGTGCCAGCAGTTTTGGGGGGACCGGGGAGCTGTTTTTT.

The J gene is TRBJ1-1, the V gene TRBV19; possibly TRBD1 for D (5 bases). Germline-derived CDR1 and CDR2 are LNHDA and SQIVND (reference sequence). This CDR3 comprises 16 residues. With 3 bases removed from V and 3 bases from J, the gap between germline ends came to 17 bases. CDR3 DNA: TGTGCCAGTAGTATTGGTGGGGCTCGCTACGACACTGAAGCTTTCTTT. Translating gives CASSIGGARYDTEAFF.

This clone was seen just once. The V gene is TRBV7-6, the J gene TRBJ1-1; 8 bases are a match to TRBD1. Per the germline V gene, CDR1 is SGHVS and CDR2 is FNYEAQ. With 5 bases clipped from V and 1 base from J, the junction kept 3 bases outside the gene matches. CDR3 length: 14 residues. CDR3 loop: CASSGGQGNTEAFF. The CDR3 nucleotides are TGTGCCAGCAGCGGAGGACAGGGGAACACTGAAGCTTTCTTT.

The chain carries TRBV5-4 and TRBJ2-1; TRBD1 agrees at 7 bases. Trimming at V came to 4 bases and at J to 3 bases, leaving 7 bases not matched to a gene. The CDR3 is made up of 15 amino acids. CDR1 and CDR2 from the germline V gene are SGHNT and YYREEE (reference sequence). CDR3 residues: CASSPWDRVYNEQFF. The CDR3 region has the DNA TGTGCCAGCAGCCCTTGGGACAGAGTCTACAATGAGCAGTTCTTC.

The rearrangement links TRBV25-1 to TRBJ2-1; no firm D call. The length of the CDR3 is 13 residues. CDR1 and CDR2 from the germline V gene are MGHDK and SYGVNS. V was pared by 1 base and J by 7 bases, with 8 bases between. CDR3 coding DNA: TGTGCCAGCAGTGAATGGGCAGTGAATGAGCAGTTCTTC. Its translation is CASSEWAVNEQFF.

The rearrangement links TRBV7-2 to TRBJ1-5; possibly TRBD1 for D (5 bases). This CDR3 contains 14 residues. The germline V and J ends were trimmed by 4 bases and 1 base, with 8 bases remaining between them. Germline CDR1 and CDR2: SGHTA and FQGNSA. The CDR3, as DNA: TGTGCCAGCAGCTCCCGGGGGAGCAATCAGCCCCAGCATTTT. It codes for CASSSRGSNQPQHF.